This T cell receptor (beta chain) was sequenced during a study of regulatory T cells in long-lasting Graves disease. At least ten counts were recorded for this clonotype. Construction of the TCR beta libraries employed iRepertoire HTBI primers in conjunction with Arm-PCR of CDR3 regions. In TCRdb, the multiplex PCR reads were re-called with MiXCR into one record per CDR3 protein. The table shows about 540,000 distinct CDR3 sequences, with roughly 12% occurring only once. CDR1 is SGHAT, CDR2 FQNNGV, per germline. This CDR3 has 11 amino acids. V was clipped by 10 bases and J by 4 bases, with 10 bases between them. As for time point: newly diagnosed GD, antithyroid drugs for less than 3 months. Construction of the TCR library relied on RNA isolated from PBMCs. These data were also reused for a study on T cells in Graves' hyperthyroidism and ophthalmopathy.

This chain joins TRBV11-2 and TRBJ2-5; D remains ambiguous. The sequence was collected from a man aged 25 to 40 with Graves disease. Specimen: peripheral blood mononuclear cells (PBMCs), collected at new diagnosis, from a patient treated with antithyroid drugs. The CDR3 DNA reads TGTGCCATTGAAATGGGAGAGACCCAGTACTTC. Translating gives CAIEMGETQYF.